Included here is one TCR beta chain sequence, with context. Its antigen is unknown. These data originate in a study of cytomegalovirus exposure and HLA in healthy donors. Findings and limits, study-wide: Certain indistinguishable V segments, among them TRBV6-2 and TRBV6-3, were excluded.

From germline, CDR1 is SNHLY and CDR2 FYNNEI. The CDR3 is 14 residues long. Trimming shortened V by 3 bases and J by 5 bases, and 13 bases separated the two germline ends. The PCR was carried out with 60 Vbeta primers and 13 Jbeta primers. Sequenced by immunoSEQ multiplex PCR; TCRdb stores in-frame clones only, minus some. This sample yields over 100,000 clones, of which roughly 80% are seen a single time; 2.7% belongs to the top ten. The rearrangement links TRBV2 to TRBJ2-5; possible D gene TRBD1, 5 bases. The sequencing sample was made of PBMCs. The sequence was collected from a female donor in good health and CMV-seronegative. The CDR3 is CASSDGQTSETQYF. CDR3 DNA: TGTGCCAGCAGTGACGGACAAACCAGCGAGACCCAGTACTTC.